This T cell receptor (beta chain) originates from a study of T cell changes during pregnancy in multiple sclerosis (dated by TCRdb to the late 2010s). About the investigation overall: The study looked at changes in the T cell repertoire across pregnancy in women with multiple sclerosis.

Of note for this clone: Which antigen it targets is not known. Nothing much larger sits one base from this clone, and base qualities are not available.

To prepare the library, the immunoSEQ multiplex PCR assay was applied. This is the immuneACCESS table as TCRdb keeps it, with only in-frame sequences that have V and J called. A part of the clones is gone; compared with another copy, unresolved V genes explain less than half, and the rest is unexplained. The sample contains approximately 70,000 clones, more than 85% of them found a single time. Over 2% of the sample belongs to the ten largest clones. The V end loses 5 bases and the J end loses 3 bases, and a stretch of 9 bases separates them. CDR1 is given as MDHEN and CDR2 as SYDVKM, both from the germline V gene. From the cysteine up to the phenylalanine, the CDR3 has a length of 13 residues. Just CDR3 DNA is preserved here, 39 bases in frame from base 1.

In this chain, TRBV28 is recombined with TRBJ2-3, with the D gene not clear enough to name. Specimen: peripheral blood, collected in the first trimester of pregnancy. This receptor was obtained from a female donor with multiple sclerosis, enrolled in a pregnancy study. The DNA reads TGTGCCAGCAGTCCCCCTCGGACAGATACGCAGTATTTT. It specifies CASSPPRTDTQYF.